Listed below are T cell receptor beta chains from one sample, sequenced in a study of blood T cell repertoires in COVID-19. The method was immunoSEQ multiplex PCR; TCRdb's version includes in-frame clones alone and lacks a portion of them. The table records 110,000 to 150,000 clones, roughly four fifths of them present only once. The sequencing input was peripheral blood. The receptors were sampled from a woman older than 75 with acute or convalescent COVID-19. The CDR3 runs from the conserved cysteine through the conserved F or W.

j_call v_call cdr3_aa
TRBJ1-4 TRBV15 CATSRRTGTGFINEKLFF
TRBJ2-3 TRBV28 CASSLGTGRVETQYF
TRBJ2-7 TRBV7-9 CASSPTGLTYEQYF
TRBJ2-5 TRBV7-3 CASSHGTAWGETQYF
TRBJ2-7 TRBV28 CASSLLGTSGRYEQYF
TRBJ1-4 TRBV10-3 CAISDPGGGTNEKLFF
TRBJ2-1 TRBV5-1 CASSLASGDYNEQFF
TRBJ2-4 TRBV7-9 CASRQTGTSGPLAKNIQYF
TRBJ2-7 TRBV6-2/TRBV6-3 CASSYALGGGGASYEQYF
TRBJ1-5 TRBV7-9 CASSLESGQGYNQPQHF
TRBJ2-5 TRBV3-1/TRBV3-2 CASSQTTETQYF
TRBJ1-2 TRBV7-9 CASSFGQPANYGYTF
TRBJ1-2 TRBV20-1 CSASRDIGYGYTF
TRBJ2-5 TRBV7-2 CASSFNRGETQYF
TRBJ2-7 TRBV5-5 CASSLDTVPRLAGEQYF
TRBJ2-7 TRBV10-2 CATRTSGSYEQYF
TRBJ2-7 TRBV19 CASSRPGLGKGEQYF
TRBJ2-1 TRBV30 CAWSKAPNEQFF
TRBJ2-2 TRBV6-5 CASNRDNTGELFF
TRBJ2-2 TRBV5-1 CASSSGGRMTGELFF
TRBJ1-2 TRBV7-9 CASSLRDRDGYTF
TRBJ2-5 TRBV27 CASSMTSGRQETQYF
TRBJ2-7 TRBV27 CYTARVGTYEQYF
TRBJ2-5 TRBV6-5 CASTASTSIAETQYF
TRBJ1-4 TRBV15 CATSRDAGEGEKLFF
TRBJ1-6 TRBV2 CASSEHGQGNSPLHF
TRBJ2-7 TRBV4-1 CASSRIRDRGRIGHEQYF
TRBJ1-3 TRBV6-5 CASSWQGLSSNTIYF
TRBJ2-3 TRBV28 CASRSGGRETDTQYF
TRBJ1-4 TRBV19 CASSTSVREKLFF
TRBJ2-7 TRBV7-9 CASSLPGLTVSYEQYF